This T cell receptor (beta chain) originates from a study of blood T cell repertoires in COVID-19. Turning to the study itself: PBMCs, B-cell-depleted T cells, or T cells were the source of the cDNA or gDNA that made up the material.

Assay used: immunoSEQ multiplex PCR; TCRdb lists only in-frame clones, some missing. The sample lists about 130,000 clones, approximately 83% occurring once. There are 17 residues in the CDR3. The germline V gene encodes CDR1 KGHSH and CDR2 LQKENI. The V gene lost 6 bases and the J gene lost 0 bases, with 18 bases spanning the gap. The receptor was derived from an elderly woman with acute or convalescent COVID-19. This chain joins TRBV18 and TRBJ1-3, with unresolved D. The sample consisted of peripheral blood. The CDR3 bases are TGTGCCAGCTCCCTTGCGGGAGACGTAGCCTCTGGAAACACCATATATTTT. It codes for CASSLAGDVASGNTIYF. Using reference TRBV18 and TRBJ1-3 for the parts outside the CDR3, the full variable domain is NAGVMQNPRHLVRRRGQEARLRCSPMKGHSHVYWYRQLPEEGLKFMVYLQKENIIDESGMPKERFSAEFPKEGPSILRIQQVVRGDSAAYFCASSLAGDVASGNTIYFGEGSWLTVV.